This TCR beta chain was recorded in a study of T cell responses to AZD1222 COVID-19 vaccine. On this clone itself: Its antigen is not identified.

Findings and limits, study-wide: Mapped onto spike, vaccine-associated CD4 TCRs spanned it and were dominant at 160-218 and 743-854.

Germline CDR1 and CDR2: MNHEY and SMNVEV (reference sequence). Trimming removed 4 bases from V and 0 bases from J, with 11 bases in between. The CDR3 is made up of 15 amino acids. Method: immunoSEQ multiplex PCR; TCRdb's copy keeps in-frame clones and lacks some. The sample holds 100,000 to 150,000 clones; 90% are singletons and the top ten take approximately 7.6%. This chain joins TRBV27 and TRBJ2-3; D may match TRBD1 or TRBD2 (5 bases each). This clonotype was obtained from an adult in good health. The sample was peripheral blood, taken on day 0 of AZD1222 vaccination. In nucleotides, the CDR3 is TGTGCCAGCAGTTCTCGGGGCCCTAGCACAGATACGCAGTATTTT. This sequence encodes CASSSRGPSTDTQYF.